This T cell receptor (beta chain) was obtained from a study of shared clonotypes between healthy human individuals. As for the study in general: The donor pool was made up of two women and three men aged 18 to 49.

About this clone itself: Additional DNA sequences in this sample encode the identical CDR3.

Here immunoSEQ multiplex PCR was the method, and the copy in TCRdb shows in-frame clones only, minus some. The sample carries millions of clones, more than 90% recorded once. A CD45RA+ naive subset and a CD45RA-negative memory subset were split from CD4+ cells. V was cut by 4 bases and J by 2 bases, with 12 bases left in between. CDR1 SGHNT and CDR2 YYREEE come from the germline V gene (reference sequence). The CDR3 contains 14 residues. Material: naive CD4+ T cells sorted from blood. Subset noted: CD45RA+ positively selected. The clonotype originates from a man aged 18-30 years in good health. The chain uses TRBV5-4 and TRBJ1-2; D is possibly TRBD1 (6 bases). The DNA of the CDR3 is TGTGCCAGCAGCCAAGGGGGGCAGAACTATGGCTACACCTTC. As protein: CASSQGGQNYGYTF.